The entry below gives a single T cell receptor (beta chain) sequence along with its context. Its antigen is not identified. Primers used in a second PCR of roughly 6 to 12 cycles were a sample-barcoded 5' primer and a J-beta primer mix. Each of the cDNA molecules was tagged by a template-switch adaptor with 12 random nucleotides. TCRdb re-analysed the 5' RACE reads in MiXCR, keeping a single row per CDR3 protein. The sample yields more than 1,400,000 distinct CDR3 sequences, 42% seen once. This entry belongs to a study of blood T cells in healthy people across ages. Study-wide findings and caveats: Lack of knowledge of donor CMV status possibly confounded expanded clonotype changes.

The people who gave samples were healthy Caucasians from Russia, aged roughly 6 to 90. Germline loops: CDR1 KGHDR, CDR2 SFDVKD. Trimming left V 5 bases short and J 0 bases short, with 24 bases between. The CDR3 has 19 residues. The chain recombines TRBV24-1 with TRBJ1-1; D gene ambiguous. Sequences were obtained from blood. The clonotype was recovered from a woman aged 18-29 years in good health. The CDR3 DNA reads as TGTGCCACCAGTGTCCCGGGTCTTAAGGTCGGCCCCATGAACACTGAAGCTTTCTTT. Translation: CATSVPGLKVGPMNTEAFF.